This paragraph reports one TCR beta chain. The antigen remains unidentified. These data belong to a study of OX40 agonist ivuxolimab in advanced cancers. Study-level background: Ivuxolimab, an agonistic anti-OX40 (CD134) antibody, was given to patients. Partial responses were achieved by three patients: one hepatocellular carcinoma, two cutaneous melanoma. Points from the study as a whole: Dosing at 0.1 to 3.0 mg/kg was accompanied by clonal expansion of CD4+ and CD8+ blood T cells by week 6.

The CDR3 extends over 13 amino acids. CDR1 SGHAT and CDR2 FQNNGV come from the germline V gene. V lost 5 bases and J lost 1, with 8 bases in between. The method was immunoSEQ multiplex PCR; TCRdb's version includes in-frame clones alone and lacks a portion of them. The sample includes roughly 24,000 clones, 85% of them seen just once. Samples were taken at baseline and on day 1 of cycles 4 and 7. The chain couples TRBV11-2 to TRBJ1-1; D unclear. The clonotype originates from an adult with an advanced solid tumor such as melanoma, head and neck, liver or kidney cancer. The sample was CD4+ or CD8+ T cells sorted from blood, taken in a trial of the OX40 agonist ivuxolimab. As DNA, the CDR3 is TGTGCCAGCAGCCCCGTGAGGAACACTGAAGCTTTCTTT. Translation: CASSPVRNTEAFF.